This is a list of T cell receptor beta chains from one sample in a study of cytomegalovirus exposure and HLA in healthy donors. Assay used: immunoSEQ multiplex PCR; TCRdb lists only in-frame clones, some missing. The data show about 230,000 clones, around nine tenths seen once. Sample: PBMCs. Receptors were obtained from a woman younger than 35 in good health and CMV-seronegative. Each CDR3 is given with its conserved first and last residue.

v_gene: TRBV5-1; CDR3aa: CASSTGQGRVIQYF
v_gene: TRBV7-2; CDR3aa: CASSRRATGVRNIQYF
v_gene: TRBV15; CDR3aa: CATSTRTGKNTEAFF
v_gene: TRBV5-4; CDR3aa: CASSLYSYEQYF
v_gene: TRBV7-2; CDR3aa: CASSLNGYDGHTF
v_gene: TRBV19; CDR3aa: CASSRAGRYSGNTIYF
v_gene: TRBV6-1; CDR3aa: CASSEAQTKGRRDYGYTF
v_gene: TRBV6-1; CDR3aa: CASTGQGVLNTEAFF
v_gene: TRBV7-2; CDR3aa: CASSWDRGNTEAFF
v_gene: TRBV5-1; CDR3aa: CASSLAPGGGTEKLFF
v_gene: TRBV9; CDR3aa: CASSVVPGGDTQYF